The T cell receptor (beta chain) described here comes from a study of T cells in localized non-small cell lung cancer. Points from the study as a whole: Sequencing covered just one tumor region, so heterogeneity cannot be ruled out. An association was observed between higher blood T cell density and longer overall survival. A median approximately 57 of the top 100 tumor clones appeared in adjacent lung. Of the tissues analyzed, uninvolved adjacent lung showed maximal T cell clonality, greater than tumor.

As for this clone: Its antigen is not known.

This CDR3 contains 12 residues. Germline CDR1 reads SNHLY; CDR2 reads FYNNEI. The ends were cut back, 5 bases at V and 5 bases at J, with 9 bases in the middle. The assay was immunoSEQ multiplex PCR, and TCRdb's table has in-frame clones only and misses some. This sample has over 20,000 clones, with around 90% found just once. The sample here was peripheral blood, taken before any cancer treatment. The receptor was isolated from a woman aged 35 to 69 with stage I lung adenocarcinoma. The rearrangement links TRBV2 to TRBJ1-2; D perhaps matches TRBD1 (5 bases). For the CDR3, the DNA is TGTGCCAGCAGTTTTGGGGGTTATGGCTACACCTTC. It specifies CASSFGGYGYTF.